The rows below give T cell receptor beta chains drawn from one sample of a study of cytomegalovirus exposure and HLA in healthy donors. The data were produced by immunoSEQ multiplex PCR, yet TCRdb's version contains in-frame clones alone and is incomplete. Of a few hundred thousand clones in the sample, about nine tenths are singletons; the top ten hold over 0.75%. The sequenced sample consisted of PBMCs. The origin of the receptors is a woman aged 18-30 years in good health and CMV-seronegative. CDR3s include the opening cysteine and the closing phenylalanine or tryptophan. Each record gives: clone size, J gene, D gene, V gene, CDR3 DNA, CDR3 protein. A D gene is named only where the DNA matches it firmly. Clone size is stated in some rows and not others, as once, few, many or a class when expanded.

abundance: -
j_gene: TRBJ1-2
d_gene: -
v_gene: TRBV6-5
CDR3nt: TGTGCCAGCAGTACCGGTTTTGGGCCTAACTATGGCTACACCTTC
CDR3aa: CASSTGFGPNYGYTF

abundance: -
j_gene: TRBJ1-4
d_gene: TRBD1
v_gene: TRBV19
CDR3nt: TGTGCCAGTAGTACCGGACAGGGCCAGGGAAAACTGTTTTTT
CDR3aa: CASSTGQGQGKLFF

abundance: -
j_gene: TRBJ2-1
d_gene: TRBD2
v_gene: TRBV15
CDR3nt: TGTGCCACCAGCACCCACCCCCGGACTAGCGGGAATTACAATGAGCAGTTCTTC
CDR3aa: CATSTHPRTSGNYNEQFF

abundance: -
j_gene: TRBJ2-1
d_gene: TRBD2
v_gene: TRBV12-5
CDR3nt: TGTGCTAGTGGTTTGATACAAAGCGGGGACTCCTACAATGAGCAGTTCTTC
CDR3aa: CASGLIQSGDSYNEQFF

abundance: -
j_gene: TRBJ2-1
d_gene: TRBD2
v_gene: TRBV7-8
CDR3nt: TGTGCCAGCAGCCCGGGGGGACTAGCGGGAGCAAATGAGCAGTTCTTC
CDR3aa: CASSPGGLAGANEQFF

abundance: -
j_gene: TRBJ1-2
d_gene: -
v_gene: TRBV5-5
CDR3nt: TGTGCCAGCAGCCCCGGCGCAGGGTCCTATGGCTACACCTTC
CDR3aa: CASSPGAGSYGYTF

abundance: -
j_gene: TRBJ2-3
d_gene: TRBD2
v_gene: TRBV28
CDR3nt: TGTGCCAGCAGTTTACGACTAGCGACTAGCACAGATACGCAGTATTTT
CDR3aa: CASSLRLATSTDTQYF

abundance: -
j_gene: TRBJ1-2
d_gene: TRBD1
v_gene: TRBV6-4
CDR3nt: TGTGCCAGCAGTCTACAAACAGGGGGCGGCTATGGCTACACCTTC
CDR3aa: CASSLQTGGGYGYTF

abundance: -
j_gene: TRBJ2-5
d_gene: -
v_gene: TRBV5-4
CDR3nt: TGTGCCAGCAGCTGGCAGCAAGAGACCCAGTACTTC
CDR3aa: CASSWQQETQYF

abundance: -
j_gene: TRBJ2-3
d_gene: TRBD2
v_gene: TRBV5-6
CDR3nt: TGTGCCAGCAGCTTCAAGACTAGCGGGGGATGGGATACGCAGTATTTT
CDR3aa: CASSFKTSGGWDTQYF

abundance: -
j_gene: TRBJ2-3
d_gene: -
v_gene: TRBV4-2
CDR3nt: TGTGCCAGCAGCCAATCAGGGGCTAGCACAGATACGCAGTATTTT
CDR3aa: CASSQSGASTDTQYF

abundance: once
j_gene: TRBJ2-7
d_gene: TRBD2
v_gene: TRBV5-5
CDR3nt: TGTGCCAGCAGCCTGAGCGGGGGGAGCTCCTACGAGCAGTACTTC
CDR3aa: CASSLSGGSSYEQYF

abundance: -
j_gene: TRBJ1-3
d_gene: TRBD1
v_gene: TRBV6-6
CDR3nt: TGTGCCAGCAGGGAACAGGGGGGAAAACGAAACACCATATATTTT
CDR3aa: CASREQGGKRNTIYF

abundance: -
j_gene: TRBJ1-2
d_gene: TRBD1
v_gene: TRBV19
CDR3nt: TGTGCCAGTAGTCCTGGACAGGGGGCGTTTGGCTACACCTTC
CDR3aa: CASSPGQGAFGYTF

abundance: -
j_gene: TRBJ2-7
d_gene: -
v_gene: TRBV6-6
CDR3nt: TGTGCCAGCAGTCCCCAGGGGTTTGAGTACGAGCAGTACTTC
CDR3aa: CASSPQGFEYEQYF

abundance: -
j_gene: TRBJ2-3
d_gene: TRBD2
v_gene: TRBV6-5
CDR3nt: TGTGCCAGCTCTGCCCAGCGGGAGTTTCCAGATACGCAGTATTTT
CDR3aa: CASSAQREFPDTQYF

abundance: -
j_gene: TRBJ2-5
d_gene: -
v_gene: TRBV2
CDR3nt: TGTGCCAGCAGCGACGGGGTTCTGGAAGGGACCCAGTACTTC
CDR3aa: CASSDGVLEGTQYF

abundance: -
j_gene: TRBJ2-3
d_gene: TRBD2
v_gene: TRBV9
CDR3nt: TGTGCCAGCAGCGTAGGATGGACTAGCAGTACAGATACGCAGTATTTT
CDR3aa: CASSVGWTSSTDTQYF

abundance: -
j_gene: TRBJ2-7
d_gene: -
v_gene: TRBV27
CDR3nt: TGTGCCAGCAGCCTAGAGGGGGGGGGTAAGTGGTACGAGCAGTACTTC
CDR3aa: CASSLEGGGKWYEQYF

abundance: -
j_gene: TRBJ2-7
d_gene: -
v_gene: TRBV19
CDR3nt: TGTGCCAGTAGTATAGTAGGGGGATCCTACGAGCAGTACTTC
CDR3aa: CASSIVGGSYEQYF

abundance: -
j_gene: TRBJ2-7
d_gene: -
v_gene: TRBV5-1
CDR3nt: TGCGCCAGTCGCGCAACTGCTAGCTACGAGCAGTACTTC
CDR3aa: CASRATASYEQYF

abundance: -
j_gene: TRBJ2-1
d_gene: -
v_gene: TRBV29-1
CDR3nt: TGCAGCGTCGACAGTTACAATGAGCAGTTCTTC
CDR3aa: CSVDSYNEQFF

abundance: few
j_gene: TRBJ2-7
d_gene: -
v_gene: TRBV27
CDR3nt: TGTGCCAGCAGTTTGGGGCAGGGCATCAACGAGCAGTACTTC
CDR3aa: CASSLGQGINEQYF

abundance: -
j_gene: TRBJ1-5
d_gene: -
v_gene: TRBV11-2
CDR3nt: TGTGCCAGCAGCTTTCAGGGCAGTGGACAGCCCCAGCATTTT
CDR3aa: CASSFQGSGQPQHF

abundance: once
j_gene: TRBJ2-3
d_gene: TRBD1
v_gene: TRBV19
CDR3nt: TGTGCCAGTAGTAGACAGGGGTATGATACGCAGTATTTT
CDR3aa: CASSRQGYDTQYF

abundance: -
j_gene: TRBJ2-7
d_gene: -
v_gene: TRBV27
CDR3nt: TGTGCCAGCATGGGCAACTCCTACGAGCAGTACTTC
CDR3aa: CASMGNSYEQYF